This T cell receptor (beta chain) was identified during a study of blood T cells in healthy people across ages (dated by TCRdb to the mid-2010s). A note on the overall study: Template switching captured roughly one uniquely barcoded TCR beta cDNA molecule per two T cells in model experiments. Age-related changes in TCR beta repertoire diversity were measured in the study by deep sequencing normalized with unique cDNA molecular identifiers. The donors were divided into four age groups: young (average roughly 15 years), middle-aged (about 40), aged (about 62) and long-lived (roughly 82). To avoid experimental bias, donors of different ages were randomly spread across the sequencing lanes. For two donors (one aged 18 to 30 and one aged 80 or older), the study analyzed two additional independent replicas of 1 million unique cDNA reads from the same blood draw. Points the paper makes about the study in general: As age increased, observed TCR beta diversity per million T cells dropped in a roughly linear way, and a significant reduction was already evident by age 40. Total diversity estimates from one million sequenced T cells were considered lower bounds and underestimates. The percentage of naive T cells measured by flow cytometry correlated strongly with observed TCR beta diversity. Because donor CMV infection status was unknown, age-related changes in expanded clonotypes were potentially confounded. Compared with the aged group, more naive CD4+ T cells, fewer expanded clones and increased TCR diversity were shown by the long-lived group, suggesting age selection. Conclusive comparison of naive and antigen-experienced compartments was prevented by the profiling of bulk unsorted PBMCs.

Receptor amplification or capture employed 5' RACE. Sequenced using an Illumina HiSeq 2500. The second PCR ran for about 6 to 12 cycles and used a J-beta primer mix along with a sample-barcoded 5' primer. A template-switch 5' adaptor carrying 12 random nucleotides introduced a unique molecular identifier onto each TCR beta cDNA molecule. At least 2.5 million CDR3-containing paired-end reads were obtained from each sample. First-strand cDNA synthesis was performed from all RNA using the Mint cDNA synthesis kit, with priming by a TRBC-specific oligonucleotide. After uracil-DNA glycosylase treatment, a first 18-cycle PCR used universal primers M1SS and BC2_uni_R on all cDNA. On the authors' methods: Normalization of each sample was performed by random selection of 1 million high-quality reads, each carrying a distinct molecular identifier. Instead of being binned into consensus sequences, reads that shared molecular identifiers were thrown out. CDR3 identification, clonotype clustering and error correction used MiTCR with a Q25 quality threshold and the strictest error-elimination algorithm. A nonparametric unseen species model with Euler transformation was used to estimate a lower bound on total TCR beta diversity. TCRdb's own reprocessing of the public reads used fastp at Q25 and MiXCR and kept productive beta chains. Each entry is one CDR3 protein sequence, shown with its most common DNA and genes. These V and J calls rely on TCRdb rather than the paper's analysis. The sample data list 550,000 to 650,000 distinct CDR3 sequences, and 25% to 30% of these were observed just once. In total, the top ten clones hold around 14% of the sample.

V trim: 4 bases; J trim: 5 bases; unmatched bases: 8. From the cysteine through the phenylalanine, the CDR3 covers 14 amino acids. Solely the CDR3 DNA is kept, with 42 bases framed from the first base. The germline V gene sets CDR1 to SGDLS and CDR2 to YYNGEE. Systemically healthy Caucasian individuals from Russia, some 38 in total and aged about 6 to 100 years, were included as donors. Ten milliliters of peripheral blood were drawn from each donor into EDTA-treated Vacutainer tubes. Ficoll-Paque density-gradient centrifugation was used to isolate PBMCs, with at least 6.5 million per sample. Total RNA was extracted from PBMCs with Trizol reagent, with at least 5.5 micrograms obtained per sample. The percentages of naive CD45RAhigh/CD27high T cells were determined by flow cytometry on a PBMC aliquot from every donor. This clonotype was observed a handful of times. It lacks a known antigen. The sample holds no much larger clone one base away, and base qualities are not on file.

The sample consisted of blood. The rearranged segments are TRBV9 and TRBJ1-2; 7 central nucleotides agree with TRBD1. The origin of this receptor is a woman at least 80 years old in good health. The nucleotide sequence is TGTGCCAGCAGCCTCACCGGGACAGCTTATGGCTACACCTTC. Translation gives CASSLTGTAYGYTF.